This T cell receptor (beta chain) emerged from a study of T cell changes during pregnancy in multiple sclerosis. V was pared by 3 bases and J by 0 bases, with 17 bases between. The CDR3 spans 17 residues. Germline CDR1 reads KGHSH; CDR2 reads LQKENI. Here immunoSEQ multiplex PCR was the method, and the copy in TCRdb shows in-frame clones only, minus some. The sample includes about 80,000 clones, 85% to 95% of them seen just once. The TCR comes from a female donor in good health, enrolled as a control in a pregnancy study. The chain couples TRBV18 to TRBJ2-5, with D maybe TRBD2 (6 bases). Sequencing used peripheral blood, obtained after pregnancy. This CDR3 reads CASSPWAGRSYQETQYF. The CDR3 region has the DNA TGTGCCAGCTCACCTTGGGCAGGGAGGTCGTACCAAGAGACCCAGTACTTC. The whole variable domain, filled in from reference TRBV18 and TRBJ2-5, reads NAGVMQNPRHLVRRRGQEARLRCSPMKGHSHVYWYRQLPEEGLKFMVYLQKENIIDESGMPKERFSAEFPKEGPSILRIQQVVRGDSAAYFCASSPWAGRSYQETQYFGPGTRLLVL.